The sequence of this TCR beta chain was determined in a study of Ad26.COV2.S vaccination and SARS-CoV-2 variants. This clone was seen only a few times. The treatment is: about 20 received Ad26.COV2.S at low or high dose, single or two shots; 5 received placebo; per-sample allocation not given. The samples date from day 63 after the first vaccine or placebo injection. The CDR3 has 16 residues. After removal of 1 base from V and 1 base from J, the junction contained 4 bases not matched to a gene. The germline gives CDR1 LGHNA, CDR2 YNFKEQ. The protocol was immunoSEQ multiplex PCR, while the TCRdb copy is restricted to in-frame clones and leaves out a portion. In the table there are around 450,000 clones, roughly 87% of which are singletons.

V is TRBV4-2 and J is TRBJ2-5; TRBD2 agrees at 9 bases. This TCR was recovered from a person between 18 and 59 years old who received the Ad26.COV2.S COVID-19 vaccine or a placebo. Material: peripheral blood, obtained in a trial of Ad26.COV2.S vaccine versus placebo. CDR3 nucleotide sequence: TGTGCCAGCAGCCAAGCCTCACTAGCGGGCCAAGAGACCCAGTACTTC. It is translated as CASSQASLAGQETQYF.